One sample yielded the 19 T cell receptor beta chains listed below, sequenced in a study of regulatory T cells in long-lasting Graves disease. The time point was: newly diagnosed GD, antithyroid drugs for less than 3 months. From PBMCs, RNA was extracted and then used to make the TCR library. Libraries of TCR beta came from iRepertoire HTBI primers plus Arm-PCR of CDR3 regions. MiXCR, applied by TCRdb to the multiplex PCR reads, yields one record per CDR3 protein. The data show 400,000 to 550,000 distinct CDR3 sequences, about 16% seen once. This sample also appeared in a second study, on T cells in Graves' hyperthyroidism and ophthalmopathy.

Sequencing was performed on peripheral blood mononuclear cells (PBMCs), taken at new diagnosis, from a patient treated with antithyroid drugs. The receptors come from a woman aged 18 to 35 with Graves disease.

As for this clonotype: The junction and the germline gene differ at one end; a read error may be behind it. The CDR3: CASSLSTGVTRQGPQHF. The CDR3 nucleotides are TGTGCTAGCAGCTTGTCGACAGGGGTTACGAGGCAAGGGCCCCAGCATTTT. The V gene is TRBV7-7, the J gene TRBJ1-5, with TRBD1 matching 8 bases. CDR3 length equals 17 residues. CDR1 is SSHAT and CDR2 is FNYEAQ in the germline V gene (reference sequence).

This clonotype was recorded many times. The chain carries TRBV12-5 and TRBJ1-2; no firm D call. The CDR3 sequence is 14 residues long. V was cut by 5 bases and J by 4 bases, with 14 bases left in between. Germline CDR1 LGHNT, CDR2 FRNRAP. CDR3 sequence reads: CASGPGRRSYGYTF. The CDR3, as DNA: TGTGCTAGTGGTCCCGGGAGACGTTCCTATGGCTACACCTTC. Looking up the rest from reference TRBV12-5 and TRBJ1-2 gives the full variable domain: DARVTQTPRHKVTEMGQEVTMRCQPILGHNTVFWYRQTMMQGLELLAYFRNRAPLDDSGMPKDRFSAEMPDATLATLKIQPSEPRDSAVYFCASGPGRRSYGYTFGSGTRLTVV.

This clonotype has a single count. V is TRBV14 and J is TRBJ2-1, with D unresolved. The assigned J gene may be wrong: the sequence end matches TRBJ2-5 better. Per germline, CDR1 SGHDN and CDR2 FVKESK. The CDR3 covers 14 residues. The CDR3, as DNA: TGTGCCAGCAGCCCCCTGAGGTTTCCAGAGACCCAGTACTTC. Its translation: CASSPLRFPETQYF.

J is TRBJ1-2 and V is TRBV5-1; D is ambiguous. This CDR3 has 13 amino acids. Germline V CDR1 and CDR2: SGHRS, YFSETQ. Trimming took 4 bases from V and 3 from J, leaving 10 bases between them. The CDR3 DNA reads as TGCGCCAGCAGCCCCGCGGTGCACTATGGCTACACCTTC. Translating gives CASSPAVHYGYTF.

This clonotype was counted at least ten times. The chain is built from TRBV28 and TRBJ2-7; possibly TRBD2 for D (5 bases). V was trimmed by 7 bases and J by 2 bases, leaving 15 bases between them. CDR3 length: 14 amino acids. The germline CDR1 and CDR2 sequences are MDHEN and SYDVKM. CDR3 DNA: TGTGCCAGCAAAAAGACGGGAAAGACCTACGAGCAGTACTTC. Protein sequence: CASKKTGKTYEQYF.

This clonotype occurred many times. The gene calls are TRBV3-1 and TRBJ1-2, with D possibly being TRBD1 (6 bases). This CDR3 spans 13 amino acids. V was pared by 3 bases and J by 8 bases, with 13 bases between. Looked up from germline, CDR1 is LGHDT and CDR2 is YNNKEL (reference sequence). The CDR3, as DNA: TGTGCCAGCAGCCAGCCCCCAGGGGTGGGCTACACCTTC. It yields the protein CASSQPPGVGYTF.

In this sample, this clonotype turned up many times. The rearrangement uses TRBV28 and TRBJ2-7; 9 nucleotides align to TRBD1. V was clipped by 8 bases and J by 3 bases; unmatched bases: 5. Germline values: CDR1 MDHEN, CDR2 SYDVKM. CDR3 size: 13 residues. This CDR3 reads CASYGTGLYEQYF. The CDR3 bases are TGTGCCAGCTACGGGACAGGGCTCTACGAGCAGTACTTC.

In its sample, this clonotype was seen a few times. This chain uses TRBV7-9 with TRBJ2-2, with 12 bases lining up with TRBD1. This CDR3 has 19 residues. Germline V gene sequence: CDR1 SEHNR, CDR2 FQNEAQ (reference sequence). The junction had 13 bases not matched to a gene; V was cut back by 5 bases and J by 3 bases. CDR3 nucleotide sequence: TGTGCCAGCAGCCTTTACCCGGGACAGGGGGCGCCTGACACCGGGGAGCTGTTTTTT. Translation: CASSLYPGQGAPDTGELFF.

This clonotype showed up many times. The chain uses TRBV28 and TRBJ2-7; 12 bases match TRBD2. CDR1 is MDHEN, CDR2 SYDVKM, per germline. V lost 6 bases, J lost 7 bases, and 10 bases stayed unmatched. CDR3 length: 15 amino acids. DNA for the CDR3: TGTGCCAGCAGGACCAGACTAGCGGGAGTGGGAGAGCAGTACTTC. Encoded protein: CASRTRLAGVGEQYF.

There are many counts of this clonotype. V is TRBV28 and J is TRBJ1-1, with D possibly being TRBD1 (5 bases). Germline-derived CDR1 and CDR2 are MDHEN and SYDVKM. The CDR3 extends over 14 amino acids. The ends were cut back, 6 bases at V and 0 bases at J, with 11 bases in the middle. Written as DNA, the CDR3 is TGTGCCAGCAGCCTGGGACCGCTGAACACTGAAGCTTTCTTT. This gives the protein CASSLGPLNTEAFF.

This clonotype occurred a few times. The rearrangement joins TRBV4-3 to TRBJ1-1; D not certain. The CDR3 consists of 15 residues. Germline V lookup: CDR1 LGHNA, CDR2 YSLEER. V lost 8 bases, J lost 0 bases, and 16 bases lay in between. CDR3 sequence: CASHLSGQLNTEAFF. CDR3 nucleotide sequence: TGCGCCAGCCACCTTAGCGGGCAGCTGAACACTGAAGCTTTCTTT.

This clonotype was counted a few times. The rearrangement joins TRBV30 to TRBJ2-4, with TRBD2 identical over 11 bases. This CDR3 comprises 17 residues. V gave up 2 bases and J gave up 9 bases; unmatched junction bases: 15. CDR1 is GTSNPN, CDR2 SVGIG, per germline (reference sequence). The CDR3 here is CAWSSALGLAAMGIQYF. CDR3 DNA: TGTGCCTGGAGTTCAGCTCTGGGACTAGCGGCCATGGGCATTCAGTACTTC.

This chain uses TRBV12-3 or TRBV12-4 with TRBJ2-3; 9 bases are shared with TRBD2. The V gene end was trimmed by 5 bases and the J gene end by 2 bases; junction bases not matched to a gene: 5. This CDR3 is built from 15 residues. CDR3 nucleotide sequence: TGTGCCAGCAGTCCCCGACTAGCGGCCACAGATACGCAGTATTTT. Translated, it gives CASSPRLAATDTQYF.

Many counts were recorded for this clonotype. V and J are TRBV28 and TRBJ1-2, with no clear D. This CDR3 is built from 11 residues. From germline, CDR1 is MDHEN and CDR2 SYDVKM. V was cut by 4 bases and J by 4 bases, with 4 bases left in between. CDR3: CASSWAYGYTF. CDR3 coding DNA: TGTGCCAGCAGTTGGGCCTATGGCTACACCTTC.

This clonotype was detected ten times or more. The chain joins TRBV11-1 to TRBJ2-5, with D possibly TRBD2 on 5 matching bases. The DNA matches TRBJ2-1 better at its end, which makes the J call doubtful. The CDR3 has 14 amino acids. CDR1 is SGHAT and CDR2 is FQDESV in the germline V gene (reference sequence). The CDR3 DNA sequence: TGTGCCAGCAGCGCCGTTCGGGCGGGCGATGAGCAGTTCTTC. It yields the protein CASSAVRAGDEQFF.

Many counts were recorded for this clonotype. J is TRBJ1-4 and V is TRBV5-1; D possibly corresponds to TRBD1 (5 bases). The length of the CDR3 is 14 residues. Germline V CDR1 and CDR2: SGHRS, YFSETQ. V lost 3 bases, J lost 4 bases, and 10 bases lay in between. The CDR3 is CASSSRDYNEKLFF. The CDR3 DNA sequence: TGCGCCAGCAGCTCCCGGGACTATAATGAAAAACTGTTTTTT.

In this sample, this clonotype turned up once. The chain links TRBV7-8 to TRBJ1-5; a possible D gene is TRBD1 (6 bases). Germline CDR1 SGHVS, CDR2 FQNEAQ. This CDR3 contains 15 residues. Between the trimmed V and J ends, which lost 1 base and 2 bases, there was a span of 9 bases. CDR3 nucleotides: TGTGCCAGCAGCTTAGGAGGGGGGCGCAATCAGCCCCAGCATTTT. Translated: CASSLGGGRNQPQHF. Combining the CDR3 with reference TRBV7-8 and TRBJ1-5 gives the whole variable domain GAGVSQSPRYKVAKRGQDVALRCDPISGHVSLFWYQQALGQGPEFLTYFQNEAQLDKSGLPSDRFFAERPEGSVSTLKIQRTQQEDSAVYLCASSLGGGRNQPQHFGDGTRLSIL.

At least ten counts were recorded for this clonotype. The rearrangement uses TRBV3-1 and TRBJ1-5; no clear D gene. CDR1 is LGHDT, CDR2 YNNKEL, per germline (reference sequence). The CDR3 runs to 17 residues. The V end lost 0 bases, the J end lost 0 bases, and 12 bases lay between the germline ends. The DNA for the CDR3 is TGTGCCAGCAGCCAAGACGTCCCAAGGGATAGCAATCAGCCCCAGCATTTT. Amino acid sequence: CASSQDVPRDSNQPQHF.

This clonotype was recorded at least ten times. The chain is built from TRBV2 and TRBJ2-7, with D perhaps matching TRBD2 (5 bases). Germline values: CDR1 SNHLY, CDR2 FYNNEI. The CDR3 is 15 amino acids. The ends were cut back, 7 bases at V and 1 base at J, with 17 bases in the middle. The CDR3 region has the DNA TGTGCCAGCAAGGTGGAGAGCGGCGGTTCCTACGAGCAGTACTTC. This sequence encodes CASKVESGGSYEQYF.